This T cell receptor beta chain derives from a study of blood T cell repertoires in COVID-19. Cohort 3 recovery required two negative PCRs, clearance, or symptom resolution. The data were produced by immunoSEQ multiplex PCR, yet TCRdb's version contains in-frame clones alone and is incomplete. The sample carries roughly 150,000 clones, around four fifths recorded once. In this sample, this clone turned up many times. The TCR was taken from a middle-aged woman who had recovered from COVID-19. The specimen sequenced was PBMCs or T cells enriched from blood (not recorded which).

CDR3 residues: CASSLLAGGRPGELFF. DNA of the CDR3: TGTGCCAGCAGCCTCTTAGCGGGGGGGCGGCCCGGGGAGCTGTTTTTT. The chain is built from TRBV11-3 and TRBJ2-2; the match to TRBD2 covers 11 bases. The V gene end was trimmed by 5 bases and the J gene end by 6 bases; junction bases not matched to a gene: 8. CDR1 is SGHNT, CDR2 YENEEA, per germline. The CDR3 runs to 16 residues. The full variable domain, its missing parts supplied by reference TRBV11-3 and TRBJ2-2, is EAGVVQSPRYKIIEKKQPVAFWCNPISGHNTLYWYLQNLGQGPELLIRYENEEAVDDSQLPKDRFSAERLKGVDSTLKIQPAELGDSAVYLCASSLLAGGRPGELFFGEGSRLTVL.